One T cell receptor (beta chain) is described in this entry. Its specificity is not known. This sample is part of a study of T cell repertoires in cytomegalovirus infection. Study-wide background: HLA-B-restricted CMV epitopes that are well studied were used alongside recently identified HLA-C-restricted ones. Evidence of both CMV infection and a matching HLA type came from public TCR beta signatures. Study findings and constraints: HLA-C-restricted CMV clonotypes gave the most frequent clonotype in two of eight donors.

Germline V gene sequence: CDR1 MNHEY, CDR2 SVGEGT. Trimming stripped 8 bases from V and 7 bases from J, with 15 bases between. This CDR3 spans 13 amino acids. MiXCR was run by TCRdb on the reads, yielding one entry per CDR3 protein. Among about 330,000 distinct CDR3 sequences, nearly 35% were seen once, and the ten largest hold about 13%. The sequence was obtained from a human donor in good health (CMV status not recorded). Some clones in this sample may be carry-over from other donors' samples. The chain couples TRBV6-2 or TRBV6-3 to TRBJ2-1; the D gene is possibly TRBD1 (5 bases). Material: cultured PBMCs, obtained from culture after CMV antigen stimulation. CDR3 sequence: CASGKGFVNEQFF. The DNA for the CDR3 is TGTGCCAGCGGGAAGGGGTTTGTTAATGAGCAGTTCTTC.